The 12 T cell receptor beta chains below were found in one sample sequenced in a study of blood T cell repertoires in COVID-19. The repertoire was sequenced with immunoSEQ multiplex PCR; TCRdb's copy has only in-frame clones and lacks some. The sample has 59,000 or so clones; around 81% are singletons. The sample comprised peripheral blood. These receptors all stem from a woman at least 80 years old with active or convalescent COVID-19.

The chain combines TRBV19 with TRBJ1-2, with TRBD1 identical over 7 bases. The CDR3 runs to 15 residues. Losses at the gene ends were 4 bases for V and 2 bases for J; bases not matched to a gene: 7. The germline V gene has CDR1 LNHDA and CDR2 SQIVND (reference sequence). The CDR3 spells CASSRAQTGNYGYTF. The CDR3 DNA is TGTGCCAGTAGTAGGGCCCAGACAGGGAACTATGGCTACACCTTC.

V usage is TRBV7-9 and J usage is TRBJ1-3; TRBD1 aligns across 8 bases. Germline CDR1 and CDR2: SEHNR and FQNEAQ (reference sequence). The CDR3 spans 13 residues. J was trimmed by 8 bases and V by 4 bases; bases with no gene match: 4. The CDR3 nucleotides read TGTGCCAGCAGCTCGGGACAGGTCCACACCATATATTTT. Its protein product is CASSSGQVHTIYF.

This clone was seen a single time. The rearrangement joins TRBV2 to TRBJ2-5; D is possibly TRBD2 (5 bases). Germline V gene lookup returns CDR1 SNHLY and CDR2 FYNNEI. Trimming cost V 3 bases and J 5 bases, with 13 bases left between them. The CDR3 has 14 residues. CDR3 in DNA: TGTGCCAGCAGTGACACGGAGGCATGGGAGACCCAGTACTTC. It codes for CASSDTEAWETQYF.

The CDR3 DNA follows: TGCGCCAGCAGCTTGCTGGAGGGTAACTATGGCTACACCTTC. This encodes CASSLLEGNYGYTF. The chain couples TRBV5-1 to TRBJ1-2; the D is unclear. The CDR3 consists of 14 residues. Trimming pared 1 base from V and 1 base from J, leaving 8 bases between. The germline V gene encodes CDR1 SGHRS and CDR2 YFSETQ.

The rearrangement joins TRBV28 to TRBJ1-1; 8 bases are a match to TRBD1. CDR1 is MDHEN, CDR2 SYDVKM, per germline. J was trimmed by 5 bases and V by 6 bases; bases with no gene match: 8. This CDR3 spans 14 amino acids. The chain's CDR3 is CASSPQGAWTEAFF. The CDR3 DNA sequence: TGTGCCAGCAGCCCTCAGGGGGCGTGGACTGAAGCTTTCTTT.

The gene calls are TRBV4-2 and TRBJ2-7; 8 nucleotides line up with TRBD1. This CDR3 region has 13 residues. The germline V gene has CDR1 LGHNA and CDR2 YNFKEQ. Unmatched junction bases numbered 3, after V lost 4 bases and J lost 4 bases. The CDR3 protein is CASSLDRAYEQYF. The CDR3 nucleotides read TGTGCCAGCAGCCTGGACAGGGCTTACGAGCAGTACTTC.

V and J are TRBV27 and TRBJ2-6, with 9 bases aligning to TRBD2. J was trimmed by 0 bases and V by 3 bases; bases with no gene match: 9. The germline gives CDR1 MNHEY, CDR2 SMNVEV (reference sequence). The CDR3 runs 19 residues. CDR3 nucleotide sequence: TGTGCCAGCAGTTTTCGACTGACTAGCGGACACTCTGGGGCCAACGTCCTGACTTTC. It specifies CASSFRLTSGHSGANVLTF.

The chain recombines TRBV19 with TRBJ2-6, with 7 bases that match TRBD1. Germline trimming cut 1 base from V and 0 bases from J; bases unmatched to any gene: 6. Germline CDR1 is LNHDA and CDR2 is SQIVND (reference sequence). The CDR3 runs 18 residues. CDR3 sequence: CASSIVYQGDSGANVLTF. The DNA for the CDR3 is TGTGCCAGTAGTATAGTATATCAGGGGGACTCTGGGGCCAACGTCCTGACTTTC.

This clone appeared a few times. The chain employs TRBV6-2 or TRBV6-3 and TRBJ1-3; D is unresolved. V was clipped by 2 bases and J by 4 bases, with 9 bases between them. The CDR3 totals 14 residues. Looked up from germline, CDR1 is MNHEY and CDR2 is SVGEGT. As DNA, the CDR3 is TGTGCCAGCAGTTACGCGGGTAAAGGAAACACCATATATTTT. Residues: CASSYAGKGNTIYF.

This clone was observed a handful of times. This CDR3 reads CASSTGGARSYEQYF. CDR3 DNA sequence: TGCGCCAGCAGCACCGGGGGGGCCAGGTCCTACGAGCAGTACTTC. This sequence joins TRBV4-1 and TRBJ2-7; 8 bases fit TRBD2. CDR3 size: 15 residues. Trimming cost V 5 bases and J 1 base; bases outside gene matches: 7. The germline V gene has CDR1 MGHRA and CDR2 YSYEKL.

The CDR3 is CASSSRDRVENTEAFF. CDR3 nucleotide sequence: TGTGCCAGCAGCTCCCGGGACAGGGTGGAGAACACTGAAGCTTTCTTT. The rearrangement links TRBV7-9 to TRBJ1-1; TRBD1 aligns across 9 bases. The CDR3 totals 16 residues. The V gene end was trimmed by 4 bases and the J gene end by 1 base; junction bases not matched to a gene: 7. CDR1 is SEHNR and CDR2 is FQNEAQ in the germline V gene (reference sequence).

This rearrangement joins TRBV25-1 to TRBJ2-7; 8 positions match TRBD2. J gave up 6 bases and V 6 bases, and 10 bases lay outside the gene matches. The CDR3 has 14 residues. CDR1 MGHDK and CDR2 SYGVNS come from the germline V gene. CDR3 sequence: CASRETKRGSEQYF. CDR3 in DNA: TGTGCCAGCAGAGAGACTAAGCGGGGGTCCGAGCAGTACTTC.